Presented here are 31 T cell receptor beta chains from one specimen sequenced in a study of CD8 T cells in Susac syndrome. Reverse transcription of 0.5 to 1 ug RNA was performed with random hexamers. MiXCR, applied by TCRdb to the immunoSEQ multiplex PCR reads, yields one record per CDR3 protein. The data contain hundreds of thousands of distinct CDR3 sequences, about 88% of them singletons. Sequenced sample: CD8+ T cells from PBMCs. All receptors come from a human donor with multiple sclerosis.

This rearrangement joins TRBV5-1 to TRBJ2-7; no firm D call. Germline-derived CDR1 and CDR2 are SGHRS and YFSETQ. The CDR3 sequence is 13 residues long. V dropped 1 base and J dropped 6 bases, with 11 bases sitting between them. The CDR3: CASSLSLRSEQYF. Written as DNA, the CDR3 is TGCGCCAGCAGCTTGTCGCTTCGAAGCGAGCAGTACTTC.

This sequence joins TRBV18 and TRBJ2-5, with 8 nucleotides matching TRBD1. The CDR3 consists of 16 residues. With 2 bases clipped from V and 4 bases from J, the junction kept 9 bases outside the gene matches. Germline assignment: CDR1 KGHSH and CDR2 LQKENI. Written as DNA, the CDR3 is TGTGCCAGCTCACCAAGTATCGGACAGGGAAGAGAGACCCAGTACTTC. Protein: CASSPSIGQGRETQYF.

The sample holds a few counts of this clonotype. The V gene is TRBV9, the J gene TRBJ2-5; tentative D call: TRBD2 (5 bases). This CDR3 is built from 12 residues. Germline V CDR1 and CDR2: SGDLS, YYNGEE. V was shortened by 4 bases and J by 13 bases, with 17 bases between the two germline ends. The CDR3: CASSPSGKLLYF. CDR3 nucleotide sequence: TGTGCCAGCAGCCCCTCGGGGAAGCTACTGTACTTC.

The CDR3 DNA reads as TGTGCCACCTTACTCTGGGGGACTCTCTACAATGAGCAGTTCTTC. This sequence encodes CATLLWGTLYNEQFF. V usage is TRBV24-1 and J usage is TRBJ2-1, with a weak D call TRBD2 (6 bases). V was clipped by 9 bases and J by 3 bases, with 17 bases between them. The V gene's germline CDR1 is KGHDR and CDR2 SFDVKD. This CDR3 is 15 amino acids long.

This chain uses TRBV25-1 with TRBJ1-5, with a tentative D call TRBD1 (5 bases). Germline CDR1 reads MGHDK; CDR2 reads SYGVNS. Trimming cost V 3 bases and J 3 bases, with 12 bases left between them. This CDR3 region has 15 residues. The CDR3: CASSDWGGDNQPQHF. The CDR3 DNA is TGTGCCAGCAGTGATTGGGGGGGAGACAATCAGCCCCAGCATTTT.

The chain combines TRBV28 with TRBJ2-3, with D possibly being TRBD2 (6 bases). The CDR3 totals 14 residues. The germline V gene encodes CDR1 MDHEN and CDR2 SYDVKM. Trimming stripped 6 bases from V and 2 bases from J, with 12 bases between. The CDR3 sequence: CASSWGEDTDTQYF. CDR3 coding DNA: TGTGCCAGCAGCTGGGGGGAGGACACAGATACGCAGTATTTT.

The V call is TRBV9, the J call TRBJ2-2; TRBD2 matches at 14 bases. The CDR3 consists of 18 residues. After removal of 3 bases from V and 5 bases from J, the junction contained 9 bases not matched to a gene. Looked up from germline, CDR1 is SGDLS and CDR2 is YYNGEE. The CDR3 loop reads CASSDHPGLAGVTGELFF. Here the CDR3 DNA reads TGTGCCAGCAGCGACCATCCGGGACTAGCGGGAGTTACCGGGGAGCTGTTTTTT.

The chain is built from TRBV3-1 and TRBJ1-2; D gene uncertain. The germline V and J ends were trimmed by 0 bases and 0 bases, with 8 bases remaining between them. Germline lookup yields CDR1 LGHDT and CDR2 YNNKEL (reference sequence). The length of the CDR3 is 15 residues. The DNA for the CDR3 is TGTGCCAGCAGCCAAGAAACTACAGCTAACTATGGCTACACCTTC. This codes for CASSQETTANYGYTF. Filled out from reference TRBV3-1 and TRBJ1-2, the complete variable domain reads DTAVSQTPKYLVTQMGNDKSIKCEQNLGHDTMYWYKQDSKKFLKIMFSYNNKELIINETVPNRFSPKSPDKAHLNLHINSLELGDSAVYFCASSQETTANYGYTFGSGTRLTVV.

This sequence joins TRBV20-1 and TRBJ2-1; 7 bases line up with TRBD2. V shed 0 bases, J shed 8 bases, and the junction held 13 bases outside the gene matches. Germline V gene data show CDR1 as DFQATT and CDR2 as SNEGSKA (reference sequence). The CDR3 has 16 residues. This CDR3 is CSARDYGAGAFDEQFF. In DNA, the CDR3 is TGCAGTGCTAGAGATTATGGCGCGGGAGCGTTCGATGAGCAGTTCTTC.

This chain uses TRBV16 with TRBJ1-5; no firm D call. The length of the CDR3 is 14 residues. Germline V gene lookup returns CDR1 KGHSY and CDR2 FQNENV. V lost 2 bases and J lost 4, with 9 bases in between. The CDR3 nucleotides are TGTGCCAGCAGCCAACCATATGGTAATCAGCCCCAGCATTTT. It specifies CASSQPYGNQPQHF.

The rearrangement links TRBV29-1 to TRBJ2-2; tentatively, D is TRBD1 or TRBD2 (6 bases each). V lost 4 bases to trimming and J lost 5 bases, with 14 bases between them. This CDR3 comprises 14 residues. The V gene's germline CDR1 is SQVTM and CDR2 ANQGSEA. The CDR3 sequence: CSVGRDTRTGELFF. The DNA for the CDR3 is TGCAGCGTTGGGAGGGACACCAGGACCGGGGAGCTGTTTTTT.

V is TRBV9 and J is TRBJ2-7; maybe TRBD1 (5 bases). This CDR3 is 14 amino acids long. Germline CDR1 SGDLS, CDR2 YYNGEE. V lost 0 bases, J lost 2 bases, and 9 bases lay in between. The chain's CDR3 is CASSVEGETYEQYF. The CDR3 coding sequence is TGTGCCAGCAGCGTAGAAGGGGAAACCTACGAGCAGTACTTC. The entire variable domain, with the rest obtained from reference TRBV9 and TRBJ2-7, is as follows: DSGVTQTPKHLITATGQRVTLRCSPRSGDLSVYWYQQSLDQGLQFLIQYYNGEERAKGNILERFSAQQFPDLHSELNLSSLELGDSALYFCASSVEGETYEQYFGPGTRLTVT.

The rearrangement links TRBV7-9 to TRBJ2-1; unclear D gene. CDR3 size: 13 residues. V lost 2 bases to trimming and J lost 7 bases, with 9 bases between them. Germline V gene lookup returns CDR1 SEHNR and CDR2 FQNEAQ (reference sequence). The CDR3 sequence: CASSLSAPNEQFF. The CDR3, as DNA: TGTGCCAGCAGCTTATCCGCGCCAAATGAGCAGTTCTTC.

The chain recombines TRBV2 with TRBJ1-5; no clear D. There are 15 residues in the CDR3. The germline gives CDR1 SNHLY, CDR2 FYNNEI. The ends were cut back, 2 bases at V and 2 bases at J, with 10 bases in the middle. The CDR3 is CASSEWGEGNQPQHF. CDR3 DNA: TGTGCCAGCAGTGAATGGGGTGAAGGCAATCAGCCCCAGCATTTT.

This sequence joins TRBV7-9 and TRBJ1-2, with TRBD1 as a possible D gene (5 bases). CDR3 length: 15 residues. V shed 5 bases and J shed 6 bases, with 19 bases lying between them. Germline V CDR1 and CDR2: SEHNR, FQNEAQ (reference sequence). Written as DNA, the CDR3 is TGTGCCAGCAGCGGGGCCCGGGATCTTGTGGATGGCTACACCTTC. This codes for CASSGARDLVDGYTF. Filled out from reference TRBV7-9 and TRBJ1-2, the complete variable domain reads DTGVSQNPRHKITKRGQNVTFRCDPISEHNRLYWYRQTLGQGPEFLTYFQNEAQLEKSRLLSDRFSAERPKGSFSTLEIQRTEQGDSAMYLCASSGARDLVDGYTFGSGTRLTVV.

The V call is TRBV5-6, the J call TRBJ2-7, with 9 bases aligning to TRBD2. The CDR3 sequence is 15 residues long. Trimming cost V 4 bases and J 3 bases; bases outside gene matches: 8. The germline gives CDR1 SGHDT, CDR2 YYEEEE. The CDR3 DNA is TGTGCCAGCAGCACCCGACTAGCGGAAGACTACGAGCAGTACTTC. Amino acids: CASSTRLAEDYEQYF.

This clonotype has a single count. This chain connects TRBV6-5 to TRBJ2-5; perhaps D is TRBD1 or TRBD2 (5 bases each). In germline, CDR1 is MNHEY, CDR2 SVGAGI. Trimming took off 6 bases at V and 4 bases at J, with 15 bases between the two ends. The CDR3 runs to 14 residues. The CDR3 reads CASRLNLGTETQYF. The CDR3 nucleotides are TGTGCCAGCAGGCTTAACCTGGGGACAGAGACCCAGTACTTC.

The J gene is TRBJ1-5, the V gene TRBV30; D perhaps matches TRBD1 (6 bases). CDR3 size: 14 residues. Trimming removed 5 bases from V and 4 bases from J, with 15 bases in between. Germline V gene lookup returns CDR1 GTSNPN and CDR2 SVGIG (reference sequence). The DNA for the CDR3 is TGTGCCTGGGGTGGCCGAACAGGGAATCAGCCCCAGCATTTT. Encoded protein: CAWGGRTGNQPQHF.

The rearrangement joins TRBV9 to TRBJ2-1, with 13 bases lining up with TRBD2. The CDR3 covers 15 residues. CDR1 SGDLS and CDR2 YYNGEE come from the germline V gene. The ends lost 2 bases at V and 8 bases at J; junction bases unmatched: 4. The CDR3 DNA follows: TGTGCCAGCAGCGTGGGGACTAGCGGGACCTATGAGCAGTTCTTC. Its translation is CASSVGTSGTYEQFF.

The table lists this clonotype with a few counts. The chain links TRBV6-5 to TRBJ1-2, with TRBD1 matching 9 bases. Germline CDR1 reads MNHEY; CDR2 reads SVGAGI. The CDR3 contains 16 residues. J was trimmed by 2 bases and V by 2 bases; bases with no gene match: 6. CDR3 sequence (DNA): TGTGCCAGCAGTTACGCGGGACAGGGACCGAACTATGGCTACACCTTC. Amino acid sequence: CASSYAGQGPNYGYTF.

In regard to this clonotype: Lacking the conserved final phenylalanine or tryptophan, this CDR3 likely reflects a read error. The chain links TRBV3-1 to TRBJ2-7; 9 bases map to TRBD2. The germline V gene encodes CDR1 LGHDT and CDR2 YNNKEL (reference sequence). This CDR3 spans 16 amino acids. V lost 0 bases and J lost 3; bases outside the gene matches: 6. The CDR3 coding sequence is TGTGCCAGCAGCCAAGATGAAGGTAGCGGGAGCTACGAGCAGTACCTC. This encodes CASSQDEGSGSYEQYL.

The chain employs TRBV6-5 and TRBJ2-7; D is unresolved. The CDR3 extends over 13 amino acids. The germline V and J ends were trimmed by 5 bases and 3 bases, with 11 bases remaining between them. In germline, CDR1 is MNHEY, CDR2 SVGAGI. The CDR3 is CASSDRQSYEQYF. The CDR3 coding sequence is TGTGCCAGCAGTGACCGGCAGAGCTACGAGCAGTACTTC.

The rearrangement uses TRBV7-2 and TRBJ2-4; a possible D gene is TRBD2 (6 bases). The CDR3 totals 15 residues. Trimming took 5 bases from V and 5 from J, leaving 16 bases between them. Germline V gene sequence: CDR1 SGHTA, CDR2 FQGNSA. The chain's CDR3 is CASSRAGRIENIQYF. In DNA form, the CDR3 reads TGTGCCAGCAGCCGAGCGGGTAGAATAGAAAACATTCAGTACTTC.

The V call is TRBV3-1, the J call TRBJ2-2; no firm D call. The V end lost 2 bases, the J end lost 7 bases, and 8 bases lay between the germline ends. The germline CDR1 and CDR2 sequences are LGHDT and YNNKEL (reference sequence). CDR3 length: 13 residues. This chain's CDR3 is CASSQKVGGELFF. The DNA of the CDR3 is TGTGCCAGCAGCCAAAAAGTCGGCGGGGAGCTGTTTTTT.

The rearrangement links TRBV5-1 to TRBJ2-3, with 7 bases identical to TRBD2. CDR3 length: 17 amino acids. Germline CDR1 SGHRS, CDR2 YFSETQ. After removal of 4 bases from V and 2 bases from J, the junction contained 13 bases not matched to a gene. The CDR3 loop reads CASSARSGTIPTDTQYF. The CDR3 DNA sequence: TGCGCCAGCAGCGCCCGATCCGGGACTATACCCACAGATACGCAGTATTTT.

This sequence joins TRBV6-2 or TRBV6-3 and TRBJ1-1, with D hard to call. CDR3 size: 14 residues. With 8 bases removed from V and 1 base from J, the gap between germline ends came to 14 bases. Germline loops: CDR1 MNHEY, CDR2 SVGEGT. The CDR3 nucleotides read TGTGCCAGCTGGGAGGGCCAGGCGAACACTGAAGCTTTCTTT. Encoded protein: CASWEGQANTEAFF.

The chain couples TRBV27 to TRBJ2-3, with TRBD1 identical over 8 bases. Trimming cost V 7 bases and J 1 base; bases outside gene matches: 1. The CDR3 length is 13 residues. CDR1 MNHEY and CDR2 SMNVEV come from the germline V gene (reference sequence). The CDR3 DNA sequence: TGTGCCAGCACGGGACAGGGCACAGATACGCAGTATTTT. Translation gives CASTGQGTDTQYF.

V usage is TRBV27 and J usage is TRBJ2-2; D is possibly TRBD1 (5 bases). Germline assignment: CDR1 MNHEY and CDR2 SMNVEV (reference sequence). Trimming removed 2 bases at V and 6 bases at J, with 10 bases between. The CDR3 length is 14 residues. CDR3 bases: TGTGCCAGCAGTTTACCTTCAGGGTCCGGGGAGCTGTTTTTT. Protein sequence: CASSLPSGSGELFF.

The chain couples TRBV7-9 to TRBJ2-1, with D tentatively TRBD1 or TRBD2 (5 bases each). The length of the CDR3 is 14 residues. Germline CDR1 is SEHNR and CDR2 is FQNEAQ (reference sequence). The V and J ends lost 7 bases and 5 bases respectively, with 15 bases between them. CDR3 residues: CASTWGSSDNEQFF. CDR3 nucleotide sequence: TGTGCCAGCACCTGGGGGAGTTCCGACAATGAGCAGTTCTTC. Variable domain in full (rest from reference TRBV7-9 and TRBJ2-1): DTGVSQNPRHKITKRGQNVTFRCDPISEHNRLYWYRQTLGQGPEFLTYFQNEAQLEKSRLLSDRFSAERPKGSFSTLEIQRTEQGDSAMYLCASTWGSSDNEQFFGPGTRLTVL.

This clonotype was counted a few times. This chain connects TRBV20-1 to TRBJ2-7; D tentatively fits TRBD1 or TRBD2 (5 bases each). The CDR3 spans 13 residues. Trimming shortened V by 0 bases and J by 7 bases, and 13 bases separated the two germline ends. CDR1 DFQATT and CDR2 SNEGSKA come from the germline V gene (reference sequence). CDR3 nucleotide sequence: TGCAGTGCTAGAGATCTCGGGGACGGGGAGCAGTACTTC. It encodes CSARDLGDGEQYF.

The J gene is TRBJ2-2, the V gene TRBV6-5, with D perhaps matching TRBD2 (6 bases). Germline values: CDR1 MNHEY, CDR2 SVGAGI. V was cut by 3 bases and J by 13 bases, with 12 bases left in between. This CDR3 comprises 12 residues. CDR3 sequence (DNA): TGTGCCAGCAGTTATACGGGAGTCGGGCTGTTTTTT. It is translated as CASSYTGVGLFF.